This TCR beta chain was obtained from a study of blood T cell repertoires in COVID-19. Those who participated ranged in age from roughly 18 to 100 years and resided in roughly 26 US areas. Assay used: immunoSEQ multiplex PCR; TCRdb lists only in-frame clones, some missing. The sample lists under 300,000 clones; around 89% were seen once. V lost 5 bases, J lost 11 bases, and 22 bases lay in between. CDR1 and CDR2 from the germline V gene are LNHDA and SQIVND (reference sequence). This CDR3 is built from 15 residues. Sequencing was performed on PBMCs or T cells enriched from blood (not recorded which). The chain recombines TRBV19 with TRBJ1-5; weak D call: TRBD1 (6 bases). This clonotype was obtained from a woman aged 40 to 50 with acute COVID-19. As DNA, the CDR3 is TGTGCCAGTAGTGGCTGGGACCTCCTAGCAGGGGCCCAGCATTTT. This gives the protein CASSGWDLLAGAQHF.